A single sample is the source of the 29 T cell receptor beta chains below, sequenced in a study of T cell responses to AZD1222 COVID-19 vaccine. The repertoire was sequenced with immunoSEQ multiplex PCR; TCRdb's copy has only in-frame clones and lacks some. Among about 270,000 clones listed, 90% to 95% were seen once. Sample: peripheral blood, taken 28 days after the second AZD1222 dose. Receptors were obtained from an adult who received the AZD1222 COVID-19 vaccine.

The genes are TRBV4-2 and TRBJ2-2, with a weak D call TRBD2 (5 bases). Germline lookup yields CDR1 LGHNA and CDR2 YNFKEQ. The CDR3 sequence is 13 residues long. V lost 4 bases to trimming and J lost 4 bases, with 7 bases between them. CDR3 amino acids: CASSPGGTGELFF. The CDR3 DNA sequence: TGTGCCAGCAGCCCTGGAGGCACCGGGGAGCTGTTTTTT.

The chain has TRBV28 and TRBJ2-1, with 8 bases fitting TRBD2. The J segment lost 7 bases and the V segment lost 4 bases, leaving 9 bases of the junction unmatched. CDR3 length equals 15 residues. The germline V gene has CDR1 MDHEN and CDR2 SYDVKM. The CDR3 spells CASSSPGGARNEQFF. The CDR3 nucleotides are TGTGCCAGCAGTTCTCCGGGGGGGGCTAGGAATGAGCAGTTCTTC.

This chain connects TRBV6-1 to TRBJ1-4, with TRBD1 matching 9 bases. The CDR3 has 15 amino acids. CDR1 MNHNS and CDR2 SASEGT come from the germline V gene. With 3 bases clipped from V and 7 bases from J, the junction kept 6 bases outside the gene matches. The DNA for the CDR3 is TGTGCCAGCAGTGAGACAACAGGGGGCTTTGAAAAACTGTTTTTT. This translates into CASSETTGGFEKLFF.

The V and J genes are TRBV5-1 and TRBJ1-2; TRBD1 matches 7 bases. The ends lost 0 bases at V and 0 bases at J; junction bases unmatched: 2. This CDR3 region has 15 residues. Germline values: CDR1 SGHRS, CDR2 YFSETQ. CDR3 in DNA: TGCGCCAGCAGCTTGGTGGGACAGCCTAACTATGGCTACACCTTC. Its translation: CASSLVGQPNYGYTF.

The gene calls are TRBV3-1 (or the pseudogene TRBV3-2) and TRBJ1-3; 7 bases are a match to TRBD1. J lost 2 bases, V lost 3 bases, and 4 bases had no gene match. There are 15 residues in the CDR3. Germline CDR1 is LGHDT and CDR2 is YNNKEL (reference sequence). The DNA of the CDR3 is TGTGCCAGCAGCCAGGGACAGTTGACTGGAAACACCATATATTTT. Residues: CASSQGQLTGNTIYF.

V and J are TRBV6-2 or TRBV6-3 and TRBJ2-7; D ambiguous. This CDR3 is built from 11 residues. The germline V gene has CDR1 MNHEY and CDR2 SVGEGT. Between the trimmed V and J ends, which lost 2 bases and 4 bases, there was a span of 3 bases. The CDR3 nucleotides read TGTGCCAGCAGTTACACTTACGAGCAGTACTTC. This sequence encodes CASSYTYEQYF.

The chain has TRBV28 and TRBJ1-4; D is perhaps TRBD1 (6 bases). The V gene's germline CDR1 is MDHEN and CDR2 SYDVKM. The CDR3 extends over 15 amino acids. The ends were cut back, 3 bases at V and 8 bases at J, with 16 bases in the middle. In nucleotides, the CDR3 is TGTGCCAGCAGTTTCGGGGGCGCGTATGGCGAAAAACTGTTTTTT. Its protein is CASSFGGAYGEKLFF. Variable domain in full (rest from reference TRBV28 and TRBJ1-4): DVKVTQSSRYLVKRTGEKVFLECVQDMDHENMFWYRQDPGLGLRLIYFSYDVKMKEKGDIPEGYSVSREKKERFSLILESASTNQTSMYLCASSFGGAYGEKLFFGSGTQLSVL.

This chain uses TRBV18 with TRBJ1-5; a weak D match, TRBD1 (5 bases). The V gene lost 3 bases and the J gene lost 15 bases, with 18 bases spanning the gap. The germline V gene has CDR1 KGHSH and CDR2 LQKENI. The CDR3 has 13 amino acids. The CDR3 is CASSPATGLERHF. The CDR3 region has the DNA TGTGCCAGCTCACCTGCCACGGGACTCGAGCGGCATTTT.

The chain employs TRBV2 and TRBJ2-7; 7 bases agree with TRBD1. The CDR3 contains 12 residues. Germline V gene sequence: CDR1 SNHLY, CDR2 FYNNEI. V lost 11 bases and J lost 1; bases outside the gene matches: 5. The chain's CDR3 is CAGSTGSYEQYF. The CDR3 nucleotides are TGTGCCGGATCGACAGGGTCCTACGAGCAGTACTTC.

The CDR3 region is CASSQEGLPSTDTQYF. In DNA form, the CDR3 reads TGCGCCAGCAGCCAAGAAGGTCTACCTAGCACAGATACGCAGTATTTT. The rearrangement uses TRBV4-3 and TRBJ2-3; no firm D call. CDR1 is LGHNA and CDR2 is YSLEER in the germline V gene. The germline V and J ends were trimmed by 0 bases and 0 bases, with 10 bases remaining between them. This CDR3 has 16 residues.

This rearrangement joins TRBV4-1 to TRBJ2-2; 9 bases align to TRBD1. This CDR3 has 16 residues. V lost 4 bases to trimming and J lost 0 bases; unmatched junction nucleotides: 3. Germline loops: CDR1 MGHRA, CDR2 YSYEKL. CDR3 residues: CASSPRQGANTGELFF. CDR3 DNA sequence: TGCGCCAGCAGCCCACGACAGGGGGCGAACACCGGGGAGCTGTTTTTT.

CDR3 amino acids: CASSDRENEQFF. The CDR3 DNA is TGTGCCAGTAGCGACAGGGAAAATGAGCAGTTCTTC. The rearrangement joins TRBV19 to TRBJ2-1, with TRBD1 identical over 7 bases. V lost 6 bases and J lost 7; bases outside the gene matches: 3. There are 12 residues in the CDR3. CDR1 LNHDA and CDR2 SQIVND come from the germline V gene (reference sequence).

V gene TRBV2 combines with J gene TRBJ2-1; 8 bases agree with TRBD1. CDR3 size: 15 residues. The ends lost 8 bases at V and 2 bases at J; junction bases unmatched: 8. Germline V gene sequence: CDR1 SNHLY, CDR2 FYNNEI. CDR3 nucleotides: TGTGCCAGCCGGGGAGACAGGGGCCCCTACAATGAGCAGTTCTTC. It is translated as CASRGDRGPYNEQFF.

This sequence joins TRBV2 and TRBJ2-1; D is unclear. The CDR3 has 14 amino acids. From germline, CDR1 is SNHLY and CDR2 FYNNEI. V was cut by 8 bases and J by 6 bases, with 17 bases left in between. The CDR3 DNA sequence: TGTGCCAGCGCCTCTAGTGCGATCGTCAATGAGCAGTTCTTC. Its protein product is CASASSAIVNEQFF.

V gene TRBV10-3 combines with J gene TRBJ1-2, with 7 nucleotides matching TRBD1. Germline values: CDR1 ENHRY, CDR2 SYGVKD. The CDR3 totals 10 residues. V lost 9 bases and J lost 7; bases outside the gene matches: 2. The CDR3 protein is CAIGDSGYTF. CDR3 coding DNA: TGTGCCATTGGGGACAGTGGCTACACCTTC.

The sample holds one count of this clone. This chain joins TRBV7-9 and TRBJ1-4; a weak D match, TRBD1 (6 bases). V lost 0 bases to trimming and J lost 8 bases, with 13 bases between them. Germline V gives CDR1 SEHNR, CDR2 FQNEAQ (reference sequence). The CDR3 has 15 residues. CDR3 bases: TGTGCCAGCAGCTTAGCGCGGGGACAAACCGAAAAACTGTTTTTT. Translating gives CASSLARGQTEKLFF.

V usage is TRBV20-1 and J usage is TRBJ2-7; D might be TRBD1 or TRBD2, each matching 7 bases. The CDR3 consists of 11 residues. CDR1 is DFQATT, CDR2 SNEGSKA, per germline (reference sequence). V was pared by 6 bases and J by 3 bases, with 9 bases between. CDR3 region: CSARGGYEQYF. CDR3 coding DNA: TGCAGTGCCAGGGGGGGCTACGAGCAGTACTTC.

This sequence joins TRBV7-2 and TRBJ1-1; maybe TRBD1 (6 bases). The V gene lost 2 bases and the J gene lost 4 bases, with 17 bases spanning the gap. Per germline, CDR1 SGHTA and CDR2 FQGNSA. The CDR3 has 16 amino acids. The CDR3 spells CASSLSRGAMLTEAFF. Here the CDR3 DNA reads TGTGCCAGCAGCTTATCCCGGGGGGCTATGCTCACTGAAGCTTTCTTT.

This clone was seen a few times. The chain combines TRBV5-1 with TRBJ2-3; tentatively, D is TRBD2 (6 bases). Germline V gene data show CDR1 as SGHRS and CDR2 as YFSETQ. This CDR3 has 16 amino acids. V lost 0 bases to trimming and J lost 4 bases, with 15 bases between them. The CDR3 bases are TGCGCCAGCAGCTTGGATCCCATAGGCGGGGCAGATACGCAGTATTTT. Protein: CASSLDPIGGADTQYF.

The chain uses TRBV7-2 and TRBJ2-1; 10 bases are shared with TRBD2. There are 17 residues in the CDR3. The germline gives CDR1 SGHTA, CDR2 FQGNSA. Germline trimming cut 5 bases from V and 9 bases from J; bases unmatched to any gene: 16. CDR3 DNA: TGTGCCAGCAGCCCCCGTGGGGGTAGCGGGAGGAGGGGTGAGCAGTTCTTC. Amino acid sequence: CASSPRGGSGRRGEQFF.

The chain joins TRBV28 to TRBJ1-4, with D unresolved. CDR3 length: 11 residues. Trimming cost V 6 bases and J 8 bases, with 7 bases left between them. CDR1 MDHEN and CDR2 SYDVKM come from the germline V gene. The DNA for the CDR3 is TGTGCCAGCAGCCGACGGGAAAAACTGTTTTTT. Translation: CASSRREKLFF.

The chain has TRBV6-1 and TRBJ1-2; unclear D gene. V shed 3 bases and J shed 8 bases, with 16 bases lying between them. This CDR3 spans 14 amino acids. The germline V gene has CDR1 MNHNS and CDR2 SASEGT. In DNA, the CDR3 is TGTGCCAGCAGTGAGATCGAGGGAGCAAGCGGCTACACCTTC. Translation: CASSEIEGASGYTF.

The chain combines TRBV29-1 with TRBJ1-1, with D possibly being TRBD1 (5 bases). There are 17 residues in the CDR3. Germline V gene lookup returns CDR1 SQVTM and CDR2 ANQGSEA. The V gene lost 0 bases and the J gene lost 7 bases, with 24 bases spanning the gap. In DNA, the CDR3 is TGCAGCGTTGAAGATACTAATGGCGCGCGGGGCATGGGTGAAGCTTTCTTT. Translated, it gives CSVEDTNGARGMGEAFF.

The chain uses TRBV28 and TRBJ2-1, with D possibly matching TRBD2 (7 bases). V was shortened by 6 bases and J by 9 bases, with 21 bases between the two germline ends. The germline V gene has CDR1 MDHEN and CDR2 SYDVKM. CDR3 length: 15 residues. This chain's CDR3 is CASRGGGGIGGEQFF. The DNA of the CDR3 is TGTGCCAGCAGAGGAGGGGGGGGTATAGGTGGTGAGCAGTTCTTC.

The chain is built from TRBV5-1 and TRBJ1-1; no definite D call. V was trimmed by 4 bases and J by 7 bases, leaving 14 bases between them. Germline V gene lookup returns CDR1 SGHRS and CDR2 YFSETQ. The CDR3 sequence is 13 residues long. CDR3 DNA sequence: TGCGCCAGCAGCCACAACACGAGAGGTGAAGCTTTCTTT. Protein product: CASSHNTRGEAFF.

The V gene is TRBV5-4, the J gene TRBJ2-7; D not certain. Germline V lookup: CDR1 SGHNT, CDR2 YYREEE (reference sequence). Deletions cut 5 bases from V and 2 bases from J, with 8 bases between. The CDR3 runs 12 residues. The CDR3 DNA reads TGTGCCAGCAGTTCCGACCCCTACGAGCAGTACTTC. As protein: CASSSDPYEQYF.

In the case of this clone: In the same sample, other DNA sequences code for this CDR3. The chain has TRBV2 and TRBJ1-1; no clear D gene. Germline assignment: CDR1 SNHLY and CDR2 FYNNEI. Between the trimmed V and J ends, which lost 8 bases and 1 base, there was a span of 2 bases. The length of the CDR3 is 10 residues. This CDR3 is CASGNTEAFF. Written as DNA, the CDR3 is TGTGCCAGCGGGAACACTGAAGCTTTCTTT.

The chain has TRBV2 and TRBJ1-1; D remains ambiguous. Germline V gene sequence: CDR1 SNHLY, CDR2 FYNNEI. Trimming pared 1 base from V and 7 bases from J, leaving 7 bases between. The CDR3 length is 12 residues. CDR3 DNA: TGTGCCAGCAGTGAAGGAATCTATGAAGCTTTCTTT. Encoded protein: CASSEGIYEAFF.

The CDR3 DNA reads as TGTGCCAGCAAGAGGGGGGGCACCGGGGAGCTGTTTTTT. Its protein product is CASKRGGTGELFF. The V and J genes are TRBV27 and TRBJ2-2, with D perhaps matching TRBD2 (7 bases). Per germline, CDR1 MNHEY and CDR2 SMNVEV (reference sequence). The CDR3 totals 13 residues. Trimming removed 7 bases at V and 4 bases at J, with 10 bases between.